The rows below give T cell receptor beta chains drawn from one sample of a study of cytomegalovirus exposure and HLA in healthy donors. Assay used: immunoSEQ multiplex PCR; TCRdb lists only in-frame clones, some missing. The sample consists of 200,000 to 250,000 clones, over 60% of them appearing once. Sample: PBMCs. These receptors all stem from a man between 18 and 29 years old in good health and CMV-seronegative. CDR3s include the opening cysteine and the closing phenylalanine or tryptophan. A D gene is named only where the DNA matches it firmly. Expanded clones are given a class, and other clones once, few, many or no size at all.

TGTGCCAGCAGCAAAGCCGCGGGGGGGCGATGGAATCAGCCCCAGCATTTT,CASSKAAGGRWNQPQHF,TRBJ1-5,TRBV21-1,NA,once
TGTGCCATCAGTGAGGCAGAAAACACTGAAGCTTTCTTT,CAISEAENTEAFF,TRBJ1-1,TRBV10-3,NA,NA
TGTGCCAGCAGCATATACAGGGGTTATTACACTGAAGCTTTCTTT,CASSIYRGYYTEAFF,TRBJ1-1,TRBV5-8,TRBD1,NA
TGTGCCAGCAGCCCACGGGAGTCTACAGATACGCAGTATTTT,CASSPRESTDTQYF,TRBJ2-3,TRBV6-5,NA,NA
TGTGCCAGCAGTGGCACTAGCGGGAGGGCTTGGGAGACCCAGTACTTC,CASSGTSGRAWETQYF,TRBJ2-5,TRBV2,TRBD2,NA
TGTGCCAGCAGTGGTGGACTTCACTACAATGAGCAGTTCTTC,CASSGGLHYNEQFF,TRBJ2-1,TRBV6-1,NA,NA
TGTGCCAGCAGCTTGGCCGGGATGGATCGGGAGACCCAGTACTTC,CASSLAGMDRETQYF,TRBJ2-5,TRBV5-4,NA,NA
TGTGCCAGCAGCGTAGGGACTTACAATGAGCAGTTCTTC,CASSVGTYNEQFF,TRBJ2-1,TRBV9,NA,NA
TGTTCCAGCAGCCCCACAGGACTAGCGGGAGACTACGAGCAGTACTTC,CSSSPTGLAGDYEQYF,TRBJ2-7,TRBV7-9,TRBD2,NA
TGTGCCAGCAGCCAATTATACCGGGACAGGGGGTACGAGCAGTACTTC,CASSQLYRDRGYEQYF,TRBJ2-7,TRBV7-9,TRBD1,NA
TGCGCCACCAGCATGGGGGTTAGCGGGAGTAAGAGGGAGACCCAGTACTTC,CATSMGVSGSKRETQYF,TRBJ2-5,TRBV5-1,TRBD2,few
TGCGCCAGCAGCCAAGATGGGCAGGTATACTATGGCTACACCTTC,CASSQDGQVYYGYTF,TRBJ1-2,TRBV4-1,NA,NA
TGTGCCAGCAGCTTACACCATGACAGGGAGCAGTTCTTC,CASSLHHDREQFF,TRBJ2-1,TRBV11-2,NA,NA
TGTGCCAGCAGCCTCGGGACAGGGGGCCTAGAAGCTTTCTTT,CASSLGTGGLEAFF,TRBJ1-1,TRBV5-5,TRBD1,NA
TGTGCCTGGACCCCGACAGGGAACTATGGCTACACCTTC,CAWTPTGNYGYTF,TRBJ1-2,TRBV30,TRBD1,NA
TGTGCCAGCAGCTTGGAGAATGAGCAGTTCTTC,CASSLENEQFF,TRBJ2-1,TRBV7-9,NA,NA
TGTGCCTGGAGTGTACGGGCAGGGGCGAGGTCCTACGAGCAGTACTTC,CAWSVRAGARSYEQYF,TRBJ2-7,TRBV30,NA,NA
TGTGCCAGCAGCTTAGACGGGGTATTGGGGACCGGGGAGCTGTTTTTT,CASSLDGVLGTGELFF,TRBJ2-2,TRBV7-9,NA,NA
TGTGCCAGCAGGAATCCGGGAAGAATAGATACGCAGTATTTT,CASRNPGRIDTQYF,TRBJ2-3,TRBV27,NA,NA
TGTGCCAGCAGTTCACCTACAGGGCAAGGGGAGCAGTACTTC,CASSSPTGQGEQYF,TRBJ2-7,TRBV28,NA,NA
TGTGCCAGTAGTATAGATTTCTTTGGAGGGGTGAACACTGAAGCTTTCTTT,CASSIDFFGGVNTEAFF,TRBJ1-1,TRBV19,NA,NA
TGCGCCAGCAGCTACAGGGCGACTAATGAAAAACTGTTTTTT,CASSYRATNEKLFF,TRBJ1-4,TRBV5-1,NA,NA
TGTGCCAGCTCACCCCGGGACAGGGGGCGGACAGGCTACACCTTC,CASSPRDRGRTGYTF,TRBJ1-2,TRBV18,TRBD1,NA
TGTGCCAGCAGCGCCTCGCGCGAGCAGTACTTC,CASSASREQYF,TRBJ2-7,TRBV7-9,NA,NA
TGTGCCAGCATCGTTTCGGGGGACACCGGGGAGCTGTTTTTT,CASIVSGDTGELFF,TRBJ2-2,TRBV28,NA,once
TGTGCCAGCAGCTTGTTCACGGGAGTGGGGAATGAGCAGTTCTTC,CASSLFTGVGNEQFF,TRBJ2-1,TRBV5-4,NA,NA
TGTGCCAGCGGGACAGGGATCTCTCATACGCAGTATTTT,CASGTGISHTQYF,TRBJ2-3,TRBV5-6,TRBD1,NA
TGTGCCAGCGGGACAATGAACACTGAAGCTTTCTTT,CASGTMNTEAFF,TRBJ1-1,TRBV19,NA,NA
TGTGCCAGCAGCCTGGGGGGCGGGAGGACCGGGGAGCAGTTCTTC,CASSLGGGRTGEQFF,TRBJ2-1,TRBV5-5,TRBD2,NA
TGTGCCAGCAGTCCCGGGACAGGGGGGATCGAGCAGTACTTC,CASSPGTGGIEQYF,TRBJ2-7,TRBV27,TRBD1,NA
TGCGCCAGCAGCCGTATCGAGCGGTTTGCCGGGGAGCTGTTTTTT,CASSRIERFAGELFF,TRBJ2-2,TRBV4-1,NA,NA
TGTGCCTGGAGCAGGAGGGGTCTTGGCAATCAGCCCCAGCATTTT,CAWSRRGLGNQPQHF,TRBJ1-5,TRBV30,NA,NA
TGTGCCAGCAGTAGGACAGGGGACTCTGGAAACACCATATATTTT,CASSRTGDSGNTIYF,TRBJ1-3,TRBV2,TRBD1,NA
TGTGCCAGCAGTGAAAGGGACATCACCGGGGAGCTGTTTTTT,CASSERDITGELFF,TRBJ2-2,TRBV2,NA,NA
TGTGCCAGCAGTTCCCCCCTCGCAGGGCGAGGGGCCAACGTCCTGACTTTC,CASSSPLAGRGANVLTF,TRBJ2-6,TRBV28,NA,NA
TGTGCCATCAGTGGGGGACTCCAGGAAAACTATGGCTACACCTTC,CAISGGLQENYGYTF,TRBJ1-2,TRBV10-3,NA,NA
TGTGCCAGCAGTTTAAGCCCGGGACAGGGCTCCTACAATGAGCAGTTCTTC,CASSLSPGQGSYNEQFF,TRBJ2-1,TRBV27,TRBD1,NA
TGTGCCAGCAGCTCCATAACAGGGATTGGTGAAGCTTTCTTT,CASSSITGIGEAFF,TRBJ1-1,TRBV7-9,NA,once
TGTGCCAGCAGAGGGGTGGCAGGGGGGCAGCCCCAGCATTTT,CASRGVAGGQPQHF,TRBJ1-5,TRBV27,TRBD1,NA
TGTGCCAGCAGCTGGGACAGCGTAGAGCAGTACTTC,CASSWDSVEQYF,TRBJ2-7,TRBV11-2,TRBD1,once
TGTGCCAGCAGTGAGCCAGGGTGGTCCTACAATGAGCAGTTCTTC,CASSEPGWSYNEQFF,TRBJ2-1,TRBV25-1,NA,NA
TGTGCCAGCAGCTTAGACAGGGGACTGGATCAGTTCTTC,CASSLDRGLDQFF,TRBJ2-1,TRBV7-9,NA,NA
TGCGCCAGCAGTCTCGAGGGACAGGGGTACAATGAGCAGTTCTTC,CASSLEGQGYNEQFF,TRBJ2-1,TRBV23-1,TRBD1,NA
TGCGCCAGCAGCCAAGAGCGGACTCGCCACTTAATTGATGGCTACACCTTC,CASSQERTRHLIDGYTF,TRBJ1-2,TRBV4-1,NA,NA
TGTGCCAGCAGTTACTGGGGACTAGCGGGAGCCAATGAGCAGTTCTTC,CASSYWGLAGANEQFF,TRBJ2-1,TRBV6-5,TRBD2,NA
TGTGCCAGCAGCCGGGACAGGGCCTACGAGCAGTACTTC,CASSRDRAYEQYF,TRBJ2-7,TRBV27,TRBD1,NA
TGTGCCAGCAGCCCGGCCGGGACAGGGGGTTACGAGCAGTACTTC,CASSPAGTGGYEQYF,TRBJ2-7,TRBV5-4,TRBD1,few
TGCGCCAGCAGCTTGGACCCCGTCCCCTCGGAGACTTTCTTT,CASSLDPVPSETFF,TRBJ1-1,TRBV5-1,NA,once
TGTGCCAGTAGTCCCCGGGGGCTAGCGGGAGGGCCGTCCTACAATGAGCAGTTCTTC,CASSPRGLAGGPSYNEQFF,TRBJ2-1,TRBV19,TRBD2,NA